This paragraph reports one T cell receptor beta chain. The authors' processing: Scientists estimated how many nucleated cells there were by amplifying reference gene primers. The table came from immunoSEQ multiplex PCR; TCRdb's copy has only in-frame clones and leaves some out. V and J calls and clone size are copied from that table; D and trimming were computed from the DNA. The sample holds roughly 120,000 clones, approximately 83% seen once. This entry is derived from a study of blood T cell repertoires in COVID-19. Looking at the study overall: Some COVID-19 samples were acute and others convalescent; all came from the United States, Italy and Spain. Sources were T cells, B-cell-depleted T cells, or PBMCs; the material itself was cDNA or gDNA.

This CDR3 has 16 residues. The sequenced sample consisted of peripheral blood. V is TRBV21-1 and J is TRBJ2-1; the table calls TRBD1, which could not be checked here. TRBV21-1 is a listed pseudogene. The TCR was taken from a woman aged 70-85 years with acute or convalescent COVID-19. CDR3 protein: CASSKAGRRWWHEQFF. The DNA for the CDR3 is TGTGCCAGCAGCAAAGCAGGCAGGCGATGGTGGCATGAGCAGTTCTTC.